This T cell receptor (beta chain) was sequenced in a study of blood T cell repertoires in COVID-19. Study context: Specimens from acute and convalescent COVID-19 originated in the United States, Italy and Spain. Nucleic acid was either cDNA or gDNA, and it came from T cells, B-cell-depleted T cells, or PBMCs.

Original processing notes: Amplification with reference gene primers provided the estimates of nucleated cell counts. Only in-frame clones appear in the TCRdb table, and some are missing; sequencing was by immunoSEQ multiplex PCR. D and trimming come from the DNA, and the V and J calls and clone size come from that table. The data hold roughly 210,000 clones, with about 87% observed a single time. This CDR3 region has 15 residues. With 6 bases clipped from V and 3 bases from J, the junction kept 8 bases outside the gene matches. Germline V gene sequence: CDR1 MGHDK, CDR2 SYGVNS. This TCR came from a man between 65 and 80 years old with acute or convalescent COVID-19. This chain connects TRBV25-1 to TRBJ2-5, with TRBD2 identical over 9 bases. The sample was peripheral blood. Here the CDR3 reads CASRGGLAGKETQYF. The CDR3 nucleotides read TGTGCCAGCAGGGGAGGCCTAGCGGGAAAAGAGACCCAGTACTTC.